This passage covers 24 T cell receptor beta chains from one sample sequenced in a study of blood T cell repertoires in COVID-19. Generated by immunoSEQ multiplex PCR, the TCRdb table keeps only in-frame clones and is missing some. The sample shows roughly 670,000 clones, 85% to 90% of them seen only once. Material for sequencing was peripheral blood. The receptors come from a woman aged 18-30 years with acute or convalescent COVID-19.

This clone was detected only a few times. V is TRBV5-1 and J is TRBJ1-3; tentatively, D is TRBD1 (5 bases). The CDR3 extends over 15 amino acids. In germline, CDR1 is SGHRS, CDR2 YFSETQ. V was clipped by 2 bases and J by 2 bases, with 11 bases between them. In DNA, the CDR3 is TGCGCCAGCAGCTTTCATGGGGGGGCTGGAAACACCATATATTTT. It specifies CASSFHGGAGNTIYF.

This clone came up once. The chain uses TRBV12-3 or TRBV12-4 and TRBJ2-1; possible D gene TRBD1, 5 bases. The CDR3 extends over 12 amino acids. Trimming pared 5 bases from V and 8 bases from J, leaving 10 bases between. CDR3 region: CASSETGHEQFF. The CDR3 DNA sequence: TGTGCCAGCAGTGAAACAGGACATGAGCAGTTCTTC.

The chain couples TRBV12-5 to TRBJ1-4; TRBD1 aligns across 7 bases. The ends lost 1 base at V and 3 bases at J; junction bases unmatched: 2. CDR3 length: 15 residues. CDR1 and CDR2 from the germline V gene are LGHNT and FRNRAP. As DNA, the CDR3 is TGTGCTAGTGGTTTGGGACAGGGCGCTAATGAAAAACTGTTTTTT. Its translation: CASGLGQGANEKLFF.

The CDR3 loop is CATSRDPPGGGADEQYF. For the CDR3, the DNA is TGTGCCACCAGCAGAGATCCCCCAGGCGGGGGCGCGGACGAGCAGTACTTC. The chain uses TRBV15 and TRBJ2-7, with TRBD2 as a possible D gene (7 bases). The CDR3 is 17 residues long. Trimming shortened V by 0 bases and J by 5 bases, and 20 bases separated the two germline ends. Germline V gene data show CDR1 as LNHNV and CDR2 as YYDKDF (reference sequence).

The V call is TRBV18, the J call TRBJ1-1; 9 bases agree with TRBD1. The CDR3 runs 16 residues. The V segment lost 3 bases and the J segment 1 base; nucleotides outside the gene matches: 6. Germline CDR1 reads KGHSH; CDR2 reads LQKENI. CDR3 in DNA: TGTGCCAGCTCACCGGAGTTACAGGGGGCGAACACTGAAGCTTTCTTT. It translates to CASSPELQGANTEAFF.

The chain has TRBV9 and TRBJ2-1; 9 bases are shared with TRBD2. This CDR3 is 16 amino acids long. The ends lost 0 bases at V and 9 bases at J; junction bases unmatched: 10. Germline V gene lookup returns CDR1 SGDLS and CDR2 YYNGEE. Written as DNA, the CDR3 is TGTGCCAGCAGCGTAGAGGGCGGGGGGGTTAGAGGTGAGCAGTTCTTC. Its protein product is CASSVEGGGVRGEQFF.

This chain joins TRBV19 and TRBJ1-4, with D perhaps TRBD1 (5 bases). CDR1 is LNHDA and CDR2 is SQIVND in the germline V gene (reference sequence). The V and J ends lost 5 bases and 3 bases respectively, with 13 bases between them. The CDR3 spans 15 residues. CDR3 sequence: CASSARTHSNEKLFF. The CDR3 region has the DNA TGTGCCAGTAGTGCGCGGACACATTCTAATGAAAAACTGTTTTTT.

V is TRBV19 and J is TRBJ1-4, with 9 bases fitting TRBD1. The CDR3 runs to 16 residues. Germline V gene lookup returns CDR1 LNHDA and CDR2 SQIVND (reference sequence). V trimming: 6 bases; J trimming: 5 bases; junction bases outside the gene matches: 10. Here the CDR3 reads CASSIRSGTGNEKLFF. Written as DNA, the CDR3 is TGTGCCAGTAGCATTAGATCCGGGACAGGGAATGAAAAACTGTTTTTT.

This clone appeared a single time. The gene calls are TRBV30 and TRBJ2-2; 9 nucleotides match TRBD1. CDR1 and CDR2 (germline): GTSNPN, SVGIG (reference sequence). The V and J ends lost 5 bases and 4 bases, in that order; junction bases with no gene match: 2. The CDR3 is made up of 13 amino acids. CDR3 bases: TGTGCCTGGGACAGGGGGTTCACCGGGGAGCTGTTTTTT. It yields the protein CAWDRGFTGELFF.

The chain employs TRBV27 and TRBJ1-5; 7 nucleotides line up with TRBD1. Looked up from germline, CDR1 is MNHEY and CDR2 is SMNVEV (reference sequence). The CDR3 has 15 amino acids. Unmatched junction bases numbered 9, after V lost 6 bases and J lost 4 bases. The CDR3 here is CASSRHGTVNQPQHF. CDR3 coding DNA: TGTGCCAGCAGCCGACACGGGACAGTGAATCAGCCCCAGCATTTT.

The V and J genes are TRBV4-3 and TRBJ1-6; 11 nucleotides align to TRBD1. The length of the CDR3 is 18 residues. Losses at the gene ends were 0 bases for V and 5 bases for J; bases not matched to a gene: 6. Germline loops: CDR1 LGHNA, CDR2 YSLEER. The CDR3 sequence is CASSQDFWTGGNNSPLHF. DNA for the CDR3: TGCGCCAGCAGCCAAGATTTCTGGACAGGGGGCAATAATTCACCCCTCCACTTT.

The genes are TRBV5-6 and TRBJ2-3, with D perhaps matching TRBD2 (6 bases). Germline-derived CDR1 and CDR2 are SGHDT and YYEEEE. Trimming shortened V by 0 bases and J by 0 bases, and 14 bases separated the two germline ends. The CDR3 runs 17 residues. This chain's CDR3 is CASSLELWTTSTDTQYF. The CDR3 bases are TGTGCCAGCAGCTTGGAACTTTGGACTACTAGCACAGATACGCAGTATTTT.

The chain is built from TRBV7-6 and TRBJ2-7, with D maybe TRBD1 (6 bases). The ends were cut back, 5 bases at V and 3 bases at J, with 17 bases in the middle. Germline CDR1 is SGHVS and CDR2 is FNYEAQ. The CDR3 consists of 15 residues. The CDR3 is CASSPRWQGYYEQYF. Written as DNA, the CDR3 is TGTGCCAGCAGCCCGAGGTGGCAGGGGTACTACGAGCAGTACTTC.

Only one count was recorded for this clone. The chain has TRBV11-2 and TRBJ1-5; D possibly corresponds to TRBD1 (6 bases). This CDR3 spans 14 amino acids. V lost 3 bases, J lost 5 bases, and 11 bases lay in between. Germline CDR1 is SGHAT and CDR2 is FQNNGV. The CDR3 coding sequence is TGTGCCAGCAGCTTTCGAGGGGGAGATCAGCCCCAGCATTTT. Residues: CASSFRGGDQPQHF.

The gene calls are TRBV7-9 and TRBJ1-1; D possibly corresponds to TRBD1 (6 bases). Trimming removed 7 bases from V and 4 bases from J, with 16 bases in between. Germline-derived CDR1 and CDR2 are SEHNR and FQNEAQ (reference sequence). This CDR3 comprises 14 residues. The CDR3 DNA follows: TGTGCCAGCATCTGGGGGGGCCGGGTCACTGAAGCTTTCTTT. It is translated as CASIWGGRVTEAFF.

This clone has only one observation. V and J are TRBV11-2 and TRBJ2-1; tentatively, D is TRBD2 (6 bases). The CDR3 runs 14 residues. Germline loops: CDR1 SGHAT, CDR2 FQNNGV. V was cut by 1 base and J by 3 bases, with 7 bases left in between. The CDR3 is CASSLVAVYNEQFF. The CDR3 nucleotides are TGTGCCAGCAGCTTAGTAGCGGTCTACAATGAGCAGTTCTTC. Based on the CDR3 plus reference TRBV11-2 and TRBJ2-1, the full variable domain is EAGVAQSPRYKIIEKRQSVAFWCNPISGHATLYWYQQILGQGPKLLIQFQNNGVVDDSQLPKDRFSAERLKGVDSTLKIQPAKLEDSAVYLCASSLVAVYNEQFFGPGTRLTVL.

The V and J genes are TRBV4-3 and TRBJ1-5; a possible D gene is TRBD1 (6 bases). The CDR3 extends over 16 amino acids. The germline gives CDR1 LGHNA, CDR2 YSLEER. V dropped 2 bases and J dropped 4 bases, with 15 bases sitting between them. The CDR3 protein is CASSQTYRQENQPQHF. The CDR3 DNA is TGCGCCAGCAGCCAAACTTATAGACAGGAGAATCAGCCCCAGCATTTT.

This chain uses TRBV12-5 with TRBJ1-1, with a weak D call TRBD1 (6 bases). CDR1 is LGHNT, CDR2 FRNRAP, per germline. Trimming left V 6 bases short and J 1 base short, with 9 bases between. The CDR3 totals 13 residues. The DNA for the CDR3 is TGTGCTAGTGGCCAAGGGGGGAACACTGAAGCTTTCTTT. Protein: CASGQGGNTEAFF. Using reference TRBV12-5 and TRBJ1-1 for the parts outside the CDR3, the full variable domain is DARVTQTPRHKVTEMGQEVTMRCQPILGHNTVFWYRQTMMQGLELLAYFRNRAPLDDSGMPKDRFSAEMPDATLATLKIQPSEPRDSAVYFCASGQGGNTEAFFGQGTRLTVV.

This rearrangement joins TRBV19 to TRBJ1-2, with D possibly TRBD1 on 5 matching bases. The CDR3 is made up of 17 amino acids. V was pared by 1 base and J by 1 base, with 16 bases between. Germline loops: CDR1 LNHDA, CDR2 SQIVND (reference sequence). The CDR3 reads CASSIGGLLSLNYGYTF. The CDR3 region has the DNA TGTGCCAGTAGTATAGGGGGCCTACTGTCGCTTAACTATGGCTACACCTTC.

V usage is TRBV5-6 and J usage is TRBJ1-1; 7 bases are a match to TRBD1. The V gene's germline CDR1 is SGHDT and CDR2 YYEEEE. This CDR3 comprises 14 residues. The V segment lost 5 bases and the J segment 4 bases; nucleotides outside the gene matches: 8. The CDR3 spells CASSYGTVSTEAFF. In DNA form, the CDR3 reads TGTGCCAGCAGTTACGGGACAGTGAGCACTGAAGCTTTCTTT. Based on the CDR3 plus reference TRBV5-6 and TRBJ1-1, the full variable domain is DAGVTQSPTHLIKTRGQQVTLRCSPKSGHDTVSWYQQALGQGPQFIFQYYEEEERQRGNFPDRFSGHQFPNYSSELNVNALLLGDSALYLCASSYGTVSTEAFFGQGTRLTVV.

The V and J genes are TRBV6-1 and TRBJ1-3; D gene uncertain. The CDR3 has 15 residues. Between the trimmed V and J ends, which lost 3 bases and 3 bases, there was a span of 12 bases. The germline CDR1 and CDR2 sequences are MNHNS and SASEGT. CDR3 nucleotides: TGTGCCAGCAGTGAGACTCTTGGTGGTGGAAACACCATATATTTT. Its protein product is CASSETLGGGNTIYF.

Regarding this clone: Distinct nucleotide sequences in the sample also encode this CDR3. The J gene is TRBJ2-1, the V gene TRBV4-3; 7 bases agree with TRBD1. The V segment lost 1 base and the J segment 6 bases; nucleotides outside the gene matches: 3. The CDR3 covers 14 residues. In germline, CDR1 is LGHNA, CDR2 YSLEER. The CDR3 protein is CASSQGAGGNEQFF. For the CDR3, the DNA is TGCGCCAGCAGCCAAGGGGCAGGGGGCAATGAGCAGTTCTTC.

This clone was counted a few times. Other nucleotide sequences from this sample produce the same CDR3. J is TRBJ1-1 and V is TRBV18, with D unclear. The V end lost 3 bases, the J end lost 1 base, and 6 bases lay between the germline ends. This CDR3 has 13 residues. From germline, CDR1 is KGHSH and CDR2 LQKENI. CDR3 in DNA: TGTGCCAGCTCACCCCTCGGGAACACTGAAGCTTTCTTT. Protein sequence: CASSPLGNTEAFF.

The V and J genes are TRBV24-1 and TRBJ2-7; TRBD1 is a possible D gene (6 bases). This CDR3 comprises 16 residues. V lost 2 bases and J lost 1, with 14 bases in between. Germline V gene sequence: CDR1 KGHDR, CDR2 SFDVKD. The CDR3 loop reads CATSDSRGSGSYEQYF. DNA for the CDR3: TGTGCCACCAGTGATTCCAGGGGCTCGGGGTCCTACGAGCAGTACTTC.